These T cell receptor beta chains were read from a single sample in a study of cytomegalovirus exposure and HLA in healthy donors. Data came from immunoSEQ multiplex PCR; TCRdb stores just in-frame clones and leaves some out. The sample contains about 200,000 clones, over 80% of which appear only once. Specimen: PBMCs. The receptors come from a man in his forties in good health and CMV-seropositive. The CDR3 runs from the conserved cysteine through the conserved F or W. A D gene is named only where the DNA matches it firmly. Only some rows state a clone size, as once, few, many or a class for expanded clones.

v_call	j_call	d_call	clone_size	cdr3_nt	cdr3_aa
TRBV19	TRBJ1-2	.	few	TGTGCCAGTAGACCTAGAGGTGGCTATGGCTACACCTTC	CASRPRGGYGYTF
TRBV5-8	TRBJ1-1	TRBD1	.	TGTGCCAGCAGCCTCGGACAGGGCGCCACTGAAGCTTTCTTT	CASSLGQGATEAFF
TRBV28	TRBJ1-2	.	.	TGTGCCAGCAGTTTAGTCTACTATGGCTACACCTTC	CASSLVYYGYTF
TRBV30	TRBJ2-1	.	.	TGTGCCTGGAGACTGAGAGGTTACAATGAGCAGTTCTTC	CAWRLRGYNEQFF
TRBV2	TRBJ2-1	.	.	TGTGCCAGCAGTGAATTTGCGGGACGGACCGGGGATGAGCAGTTCTTC	CASSEFAGRTGDEQFF
TRBV18	TRBJ2-1	.	.	TGTGCCAGCTCACCTACCCTAACAGGAGCGAATAACAATGAGCAGTTCTTC	CASSPTLTGANNNEQFF
TRBV27	TRBJ1-1	TRBD1	.	TGTGCCAGCAGCAACAGGGGGATTAATTCTGAAGCTTTCTTT	CASSNRGINSEAFF
TRBV5-1	TRBJ1-2	.	once	TGCGCCAGCAGCTTGGTCGGGGGGGAAGGCTACACCTTC	CASSLVGGEGYTF
TRBV4-1	TRBJ1-4	TRBD1	once	TGCGCCAGCAGCCAAGTTGGCGACAGGGGAGGCGAAAAACTGTTTTTT	CASSQVGDRGGEKLFF
TRBV5-4	TRBJ2-1	TRBD2	.	TGTGCCAGCAGCTTGGGTGGGAGGGCCTCCTACAATGAGCAGTTCTTC	CASSLGGRASYNEQFF
TRBV30	TRBJ2-7	TRBD1	.	TGTGCCGGCTGGACAGGGAGCCGCGAGCAGTACTTC	CAGWTGSREQYF
TRBV11-1	TRBJ2-1	TRBD2	.	TGTGCCAGCAGCCGTGGTGGACTTCTAGCGGGAGCTTTGAATGAGCAGTTCTTC	CASSRGGLLAGALNEQFF
TRBV19	TRBJ2-5	TRBD2	.	TGTGCCAGTAGTATCACCCTACTAGCGGGAGGAGGGGAAGAGACCCAGTACTTC	CASSITLLAGGGEETQYF
TRBV28	TRBJ2-1	TRBD2	once	TGTGCCAGCAGCCCCCGGAGCGGGAGCTCCTACAATGAGCAGTTCTTC	CASSPRSGSSYNEQFF
TRBV29-1	TRBJ1-2	.	.	TGCAGCGTTGAAGTCCCGGGACGGGAGAATGGCTACACCTTC	CSVEVPGRENGYTF
TRBV9	TRBJ2-3	TRBD2	.	TGTGCCAGCAGCGCTTCTAGCGGGAGGTTAGATACGCAGTATTTT	CASSASSGRLDTQYF
TRBV30	TRBJ2-1	TRBD2	.	TGTGCCTGGAAGTCTTGGCTAGCGGGAAATGAGCAGTTCTTC	CAWKSWLAGNEQFF
TRBV27	TRBJ2-1	TRBD2	.	TGTGCCAGCGGGCTAGCGGGGGGGAATGAGCAGTTCTTC	CASGLAGGNEQFF
TRBV19	TRBJ2-4	TRBD2	.	TGTGCCAGTAGCCTGGGGGGGGACAACATTCAGTACTTC	CASSLGGDNIQYF
TRBV5-1	TRBJ2-5	TRBD1	.	TGCGCCAGCAGCTTGCTCCCGCAGGGGACAGTTCTGGGCCCCCAAGAGACCCAGTACTTC	CASSLLPQGTVLGPQETQYF
TRBV7-9	TRBJ2-1	.	.	TGTGCCAGCAGGCTGACTTCCACCTCCTACAATGAGCAGTTCTTC	CASRLTSTSYNEQFF
TRBV6-4	TRBJ2-1	.	.	TGTGCCAGCAGTCCCGGCAGTGGGGGGGCGGAGTACAATGAGCAGTTCTTC	CASSPGSGGAEYNEQFF
TRBV18	TRBJ2-5	.	.	TGTGCCAGCTCACCACCACCGGAGGGGGAGACCCAGTACTTC	CASSPPPEGETQYF
TRBV11-3	TRBJ2-3	.	.	TGTGCCAGCAGCCACGGACGGGGAGTCGGCACAGATACGCAGTATTTT	CASSHGRGVGTDTQYF
TRBV5-8	TRBJ2-1	TRBD1	.	TGTGCCAGCAGCTTGAGGGGACAGGGGATCAATGAGCAGTTCTTC	CASSLRGQGINEQFF
TRBV10-1	TRBJ1-3	TRBD1	.	TGCGCCACCTCGGACAGGCGCTCTGGAAACACCATATATTTT	CATSDRRSGNTIYF
TRBV6-1	TRBJ2-2	TRBD2	.	TGTGCCAGCAGTAGCGGGAGTTTCACCGGGGAGCTGTTTTTT	CASSSGSFTGELFF
TRBV5-1	TRBJ2-1	.	.	TGCGCCAGCAGCTTGACCAGCTACAATGAGCAGTTCTTC	CASSLTSYNEQFF
TRBV7-9	TRBJ2-1	TRBD2	.	TGTGCCAGCAGCTGGGACCGGCAGCGGGGTGAGCAGTTCTTC	CASSWDRQRGEQFF
TRBV7-9	TRBJ1-5	.	.	TGTGCCAGCAGTAGGCAGGGGAGCAATCAGCCCCAGCATTTT	CASSRQGSNQPQHF
TRBV11-2	TRBJ1-2	TRBD1	.	TGTGCCAGCAGCTTAGACCCTCAGACAGGGGGGAACGGCTACACCTTC	CASSLDPQTGGNGYTF
TRBV4-1	TRBJ1-3	.	.	TGCGCCAGCAGCCAAGAAGGCTTTGGGGTATTATCGGGAGGAAACACCATATATTTT	CASSQEGFGVLSGGNTIYF
TRBV11-2	TRBJ1-1	.	once	TGTGCCAGCAGCTTAGATTTGAGAGCGAACACTGAAGCTTTCTTT	CASSLDLRANTEAFF
TRBV7-2	TRBJ2-7	.	few	TGTGCCAGCAGCTTTTCGTTCAGCGGGCCCGAACTTTACGAGCAGTACTTC	CASSFSFSGPELYEQYF
TRBV6-5	TRBJ2-2	.	.	TGTGCCAGCAGTTACCTGGCTAACACCGGGGAGCTGTTTTTT	CASSYLANTGELFF
TRBV4-1	TRBJ2-7	TRBD2	.	TGCGCCAGCAGCCCCGGACTAGCGGGAGGGTACGAGCAGTACTTC	CASSPGLAGGYEQYF